This T cell receptor (beta chain) is drawn from a study of T cell repertoires in cytomegalovirus infection. Study context: CMV epitopes in the study were HLA-C-restricted (recently identified) and HLA-B-restricted (well studied).

The CDR3 runs 16 residues. V lost 5 bases and J lost 6, with 22 bases in between. Germline lookup yields CDR1 LNHDA and CDR2 SQIVND (reference sequence). In TCRdb, the reads were re-called with MiXCR into one record per CDR3 protein. The data contain some 500,000 distinct CDR3 sequences, roughly a third of them singletons. Regarding the study as a whole: The study found HLA-C-restricted CMV-specific TCR beta clonotypes dominating the ex vivo response.

In this sample, this clonotype turned up a few times. No antigen is known for it. V and J are TRBV19 and TRBJ1-1; D is ambiguous. The receptor was isolated from a human donor in good health (CMV status not recorded). Some clones in this sample may be carry-over from other donors' samples. The source material was cultured PBMCs, sampled from culture after CMV antigen stimulation. The CDR3 loop is CASSLYRVPETSEAFF. The CDR3 DNA sequence: TGTGCCAGTAGTTTATACCGGGTCCCCGAGACTTCTGAAGCTTTCTTT.